The present T cell receptor beta chain was sequenced within a study of blood T cell repertoires in COVID-19. Germline loops: CDR1 SGHRS, CDR2 YFSETQ. CDR3 size: 14 residues. Between the trimmed V and J ends, which lost 0 bases and 1 base, there was a span of 5 bases. Assay used: immunoSEQ multiplex PCR; TCRdb lists only in-frame clones, some missing. The sample includes 350,000 to 400,000 clones, roughly 90% of them seen just once. The sample taken for sequencing was PBMCs or T cells enriched from blood (not recorded which). The receptor was derived from a woman aged 25-40 years who had recovered from COVID-19. The J gene is TRBJ2-4, the V gene TRBV5-1; D ambiguous. CDR3 amino acids: CASSLEEAKNIQYF. The DNA for the CDR3 is TGCGCCAGCAGCTTGGAGGAGGCCAAAAACATTCAGTACTTC.